This T cell receptor (beta chain) was recovered during a study of T cell changes during pregnancy in multiple sclerosis. Generated by immunoSEQ multiplex PCR, the TCRdb table keeps only in-frame clones and is missing some. This sample carries tens of thousands of clones, over 85% of them seen once, and the ten largest clones take around 3.3%. The CDR3 length is 14 residues. Germline V gene lookup returns CDR1 SGHDT and CDR2 YYEEEE. Trimming removed 2 bases at V and 1 base at J, with 7 bases between. The source is a female donor with multiple sclerosis, enrolled in a pregnancy study. This specimen was CD8+ T cells from peripheral blood mononuclear cells, taken before pregnancy. The genes are TRBV5-6 and TRBJ1-5; D gene unclear. The CDR3 DNA reads TGTGCCAGCAGCTTTTCGGTGAGCAATCAGCCCCAGCATTTT. This translates into CASSFSVSNQPQHF.